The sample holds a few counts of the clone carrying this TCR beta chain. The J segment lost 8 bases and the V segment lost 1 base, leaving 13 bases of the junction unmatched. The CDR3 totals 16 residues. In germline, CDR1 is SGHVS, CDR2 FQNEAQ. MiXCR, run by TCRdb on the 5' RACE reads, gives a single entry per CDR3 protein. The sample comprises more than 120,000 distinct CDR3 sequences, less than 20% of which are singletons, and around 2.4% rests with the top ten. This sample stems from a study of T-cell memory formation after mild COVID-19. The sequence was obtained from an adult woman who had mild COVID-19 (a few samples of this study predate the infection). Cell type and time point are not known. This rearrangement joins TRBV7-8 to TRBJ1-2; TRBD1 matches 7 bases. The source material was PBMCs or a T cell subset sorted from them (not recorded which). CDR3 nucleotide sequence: TGTGCCAGCAGCTTAGGGTTGGGCAGGGGGAAGGAGGGCTACACCTTC. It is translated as CASSLGLGRGKEGYTF.